This T cell receptor (beta chain) was documented in a study of a mutant IDH1 vaccine in newly diagnosed glioma. Study overall: The patients received vaccinations eight times, in weeks 1, 3, 5, 7, 11, 15, 19 and 23. A 62.5% male, about 40% female split and a mean age of about 44 years characterized treated patients. Patients were started on vaccination 4-6 weeks after radiotherapy alone, or with temozolomide cycles.

Time point specified: week 5, during vaccination. The study gave 300 ug of mutant IDH1 20-mer peptide per vaccine dose, with topical imiquimod. Each tumor in the donors was a new WHO grade 3 or 4 astrocytoma, IDH1-mutant and ATRX-lost. Note on this clone: Its antigen is unknown.

Here immunoSEQ multiplex PCR was the method, and the copy in TCRdb shows in-frame clones only, minus some. The data show around 34,000 clones, more than 55% seen once. Trimming shortened V by 4 bases and J by 8 bases, and 10 bases separated the two germline ends. CDR1 is SGDLS, CDR2 YYNGEE, per germline. The CDR3 covers 13 residues. The sample in question was PBMCs, obtained from a glioma patient whose treatment included an IDH1 peptide vaccine. This receptor was taken from a young woman with glioma. The rearrangement links TRBV9 to TRBJ1-6, with a tentative D call TRBD1 (5 bases). CDR3 protein: CASSTRVDSPLHF. DNA of the CDR3: TGTGCCAGCAGCACCAGGGTTGATTCACCCCTCCACTTT.